At least ten counts were recorded for the clone carrying this TCR beta chain. Its antigen is not known. Within the library, unique molecular identifiers were attached to each individual cDNA molecule. In the original analysis: Samples had a median of around 92,000 TCRs, ranging roughly 20,000 to 690,600. TCRdb reprocessed the RACE reads via MiXCR and lists one record per CDR3 protein. TCRdb's processing, not the authors', yielded these V and J calls. This table holds roughly 100,000 distinct CDR3 sequences, over 8% found once. V lost 7 bases, J lost 2 bases, and 12 bases lay in between. Germline loops: CDR1 SQVTM, CDR2 ANQGSEA. This CDR3 is 13 amino acids long. The data originate from a study of human T cells and chemical hapten exposure. Overall study context: Variability of per-sample TCR yields stemmed mainly from small differences in pooled library volume.

Time point noted: healthy volunteer bleed at 2 weeks. From whole blood left unfractionated, total RNA was extracted. Findings and limits, study-wide: Counts of TCRs above 1 in 1000 frequency stayed unchanged with DPC sensitization.

This receptor was taken from a female donor in good health. Some clones in this sample may be carry-over from other donors' samples. The V call is TRBV29-1, the J call TRBJ1-5, with TRBD1 as a possible D gene (5 bases). The specimen was whole blood. In DNA form, the CDR3 reads TGCAGCGCCGGGGGTTTGCGCAATCAGCCCCAGCATTTT. This gives the protein CSAGGLRNQPQHF.